This TCR beta chain was captured by sequencing in a study of blood T cell repertoires in COVID-19. V was cut by 0 bases and J by 4 bases, with 9 bases left in between. Germline V gene data show CDR1 as SGHNT and CDR2 as YYREEE (reference sequence). This CDR3 is built from 14 residues. Using immunoSEQ multiplex PCR, the repertoire was profiled, and TCRdb retains in-frame clones only, with some absent. This sample has 30,000 to 45,000 clones, with just over 90% found just once. The J gene is TRBJ2-3, the V gene TRBV5-4; no reliable D call. The TCR originated in a man aged 45 to 65 with active COVID-19. Sequences were obtained from peripheral blood. CDR3 in amino acids: CASSLGRGADTQYF. DNA for the CDR3: TGTGCCAGCAGCTTGGGCCGAGGAGCAGATACGCAGTATTTT.